One T cell receptor (beta chain) is described in this entry. Gene names denote mouse genes. The data stem from a study of CD8+ T cells in alopecia areata. Researchers sorted pooled cutaneous lymph node cells on the basis of CD4, CD8alpha, NKG2D, NKG2ACE and other markers. Isolated RNA was reverse transcribed into cDNA used as the sequencing template. Produced via immunoSEQ multiplex PCR; TCRdb's table is partial and in-frame only. The data show roughly 260,000 clones, with none appearing a single time. This sequence originates from a C3H/HeJ mouse with alopecia areata. As its MHC haplotype, the strain has H2-k. Input material: CD4+ T cells sorted from a lymph node.

The sequenced CDR3 bases are TGTGCCAGCACCCTCTAT. This codes for CASTLY. The full CDR3 is CASTLYEQYF. This sequence joins TRBV19 and TRBJ2-7; D call uncertain. The sequenced fragment ends 4 residues before the CDR3 boundary, so the rest is inferred from the germline J gene. CDR3 length: 10 amino acids. Germline V gives CDR1 FNHDT, CDR2 SITEND (reference sequence). The germline V and J ends were trimmed by 6 bases and 3 bases, with 4 bases remaining between them.